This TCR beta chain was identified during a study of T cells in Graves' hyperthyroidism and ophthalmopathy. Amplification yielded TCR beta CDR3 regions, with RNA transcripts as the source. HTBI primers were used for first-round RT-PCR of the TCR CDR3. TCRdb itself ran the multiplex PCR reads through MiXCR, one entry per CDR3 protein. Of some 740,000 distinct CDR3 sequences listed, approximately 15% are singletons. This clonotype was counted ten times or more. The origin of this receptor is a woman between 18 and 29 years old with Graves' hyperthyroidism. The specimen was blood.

CDR3 protein: CASSFYGTFYEQYF. CDR3 sequence (DNA): TGTGCCAGCAGTTTTTATGGCACGTTCTACGAGCAGTACTTC. The V and J genes are TRBV28 and TRBJ2-7; no reliable D call. V lost 3 bases and J 3 bases, leaving 12 bases between the germline ends. Germline CDR1 MDHEN, CDR2 SYDVKM. This CDR3 has 14 amino acids.